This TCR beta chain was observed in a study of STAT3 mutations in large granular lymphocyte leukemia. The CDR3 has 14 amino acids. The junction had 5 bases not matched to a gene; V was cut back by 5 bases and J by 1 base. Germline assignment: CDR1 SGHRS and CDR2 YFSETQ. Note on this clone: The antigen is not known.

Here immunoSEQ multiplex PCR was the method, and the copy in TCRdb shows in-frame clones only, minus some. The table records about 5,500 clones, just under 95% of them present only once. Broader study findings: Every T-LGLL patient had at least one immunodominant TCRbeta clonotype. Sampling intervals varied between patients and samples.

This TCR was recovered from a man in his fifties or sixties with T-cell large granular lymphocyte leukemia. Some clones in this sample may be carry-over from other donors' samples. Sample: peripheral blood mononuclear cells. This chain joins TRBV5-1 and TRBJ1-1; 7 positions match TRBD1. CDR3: CASSSGTENTEAFF. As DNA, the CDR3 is TGCGCCAGCAGTTCCGGGACAGAGAACACTGAAGCTTTCTTT.